Below, 32 T cell receptor beta chains from the same sample are listed, as sequenced in a study of T cell responses to AZD1222 COVID-19 vaccine. This table comes from immunoSEQ multiplex PCR, and its TCRdb copy is limited to in-frame clones, with some not included. The sample includes fewer than 200,000 clones, 88% of them seen just once. The sample was peripheral blood, taken 28 days after the second AZD1222 dose. The source of these receptors is an adult who received the AZD1222 COVID-19 vaccine.

This clone has only one observation. This sequence joins TRBV14 and TRBJ2-7; D is uncertain. V was shortened by 0 bases and J by 2 bases, with 11 bases between the two germline ends. Looked up from germline, CDR1 is SGHDN and CDR2 is FVKESK. The CDR3 runs to 15 residues. CDR3 protein: CASSQDNTATYEQYF. The CDR3 nucleotides are TGTGCCAGCAGCCAAGACAATACAGCTACCTACGAGCAGTACTTC. Using reference TRBV14 and TRBJ2-7 for the parts outside the CDR3, the full variable domain is EAGVTQFPSHSVIEKGQTVTLRCDPISGHDNLYWYRRVMGKEIKFLLHFVKESKQDESGMPNNRFLAERTGGTYSTLKVQPAELEDSGVYFCASSQDNTATYEQYFGPGTRLTVT.

This chain joins TRBV4-2 and TRBJ2-1; D tentatively fits TRBD1 or TRBD2 (5 bases each). The CDR3 totals 12 residues. V was cut by 8 bases and J by 0 bases, with 5 bases left in between. The germline gives CDR1 LGHNA, CDR2 YNFKEQ. CDR3 coding DNA: TGTGCCAGCGGGGGCTCCTACAATGAGCAGTTCTTC. Translating it yields CASGGSYNEQFF.

The chain recombines TRBV3-1 (or the pseudogene TRBV3-2) with TRBJ2-7; unclear D gene. This CDR3 has 14 amino acids. Germline CDR1 is LGHDT and CDR2 is YNNKEL (reference sequence). Trimming stripped 1 base from V and 2 bases from J, with 9 bases between. The CDR3 reads CASSQVKGTYEQYF. CDR3 DNA: TGTGCCAGCAGCCAAGTAAAGGGAACCTACGAGCAGTACTTC.

This sequence joins TRBV15 and TRBJ2-5; 11 positions match TRBD2. V lost 6 bases and J lost 4; bases outside the gene matches: 10. Germline V CDR1 and CDR2: LNHNV, YYDKDF (reference sequence). The CDR3 totals 16 residues. This chain's CDR3 is CATSQRRSGRGETQYF. In DNA form, the CDR3 reads TGTGCCACCAGTCAGCGCCGTAGCGGGAGGGGAGAGACCCAGTACTTC.

The gene calls are TRBV30 and TRBJ1-1; 9 bases agree with TRBD1. Germline values: CDR1 GTSNPN, CDR2 SVGIG (reference sequence). The CDR3 has 16 residues. Trimming cost V 5 bases and J 3 bases; bases outside gene matches: 13. The CDR3 DNA reads TGTGCCTGGTCGCGTGGACAGGGGCTTAAGGACACTGAAGCTTTCTTT. Its translation: CAWSRGQGLKDTEAFF.

The chain uses TRBV5-1 and TRBJ2-2, with 9 bases that match TRBD2. The CDR3 contains 17 residues. V shed 0 bases and J 2 bases; nucleotides not matched to a gene: 5. Germline V CDR1 and CDR2: SGHRS, YFSETQ. CDR3 nucleotide sequence: TGCGCCAGCAGCTTGGGCCCGGGACTAGCTAACACCGGGGAGCTGTTTTTT. Residues: CASSLGPGLANTGELFF.

Written as DNA, the CDR3 is TGTGCCAGTAGTATGGTAGGTGGGGTCTACAATGAGCAGTTCTTC. It is translated as CASSMVGGVYNEQFF. The genes are TRBV19 and TRBJ2-1; no firm D call. Germline CDR1 and CDR2: LNHDA and SQIVND (reference sequence). The CDR3 is 15 residues long. V was clipped by 3 bases and J by 3 bases, with 12 bases between them.

The V call is TRBV5-1, the J call TRBJ2-5, with 8 bases matching TRBD2. The CDR3 runs 16 residues. The V gene's germline CDR1 is SGHRS and CDR2 YFSETQ. The junction had 10 bases not matched to a gene; V was cut back by 4 bases and J by 2 bases. The CDR3 bases are TGCGCCAGCAGCGGGGGGAATAGCGGGGTTCAAGAGACCCAGTACTTC. Translation gives CASSGGNSGVQETQYF.

This chain connects TRBV2 to TRBJ1-4; D gene uncertain. The V gene's germline CDR1 is SNHLY and CDR2 FYNNEI. V dropped 1 base and J dropped 4 bases, with 10 bases sitting between them. This CDR3 has 15 residues. The DNA of the CDR3 is TGTGCCAGCAGTGAAGGTGGGATCCTTAATGAAAAACTGTTTTTT. Translating gives CASSEGGILNEKLFF.

The rearrangement uses TRBV27 and TRBJ2-1; D tentatively fits TRBD1 or TRBD2 (6 bases each). Trimming stripped 2 bases from V and 6 bases from J, with 23 bases between. Germline V lookup: CDR1 MNHEY, CDR2 SMNVEV (reference sequence). The CDR3 covers 18 residues. CDR3 residues: CASSLTRGVTTIFNEQFF. DNA for the CDR3: TGTGCCAGCAGTTTAACGAGGGGGGTGACAACCATCTTCAATGAGCAGTTCTTC.

This clone appeared a single time. The rearrangement joins TRBV28 to TRBJ2-3; D could derive from TRBD1 or TRBD2 (5 bases each). CDR1 MDHEN and CDR2 SYDVKM come from the germline V gene. V gave up 5 bases and J gave up 6 bases, with 9 bases separating them. This CDR3 contains 12 residues. DNA for the CDR3: TGTGCCAGCAGTGGCAGGGAGGATACGCAGTATTTT. It is translated as CASSGREDTQYF.

V is TRBV4-3 and J is TRBJ2-7; 9 bases align to TRBD1. The CDR3 is 15 amino acids. Germline values: CDR1 LGHNA, CDR2 YSLEER. J was trimmed by 1 base and V by 0 bases; bases with no gene match: 1. The chain's CDR3 is CASSQEQGASYEQYF. For the CDR3, the DNA is TGCGCCAGCAGCCAAGAACAGGGGGCATCCTACGAGCAGTACTTC.

The gene calls are TRBV2 and TRBJ1-3; D ambiguous. Germline loops: CDR1 SNHLY, CDR2 FYNNEI. V was cut by 7 bases and J by 3 bases, with 10 bases left in between. This CDR3 comprises 13 residues. CDR3 amino acids: CASTPDNGNTIYF. CDR3 nucleotide sequence: TGTGCCAGCACCCCTGATAATGGAAACACCATATATTTT.

The J gene is TRBJ2-7, the V gene TRBV4-1; TRBD1 matches at 8 bases. This CDR3 has 16 residues. The germline gives CDR1 MGHRA, CDR2 YSYEKL. V trimming: 3 bases; J trimming: 5 bases; junction bases outside the gene matches: 12. The CDR3 sequence: CASSHTDRGVPNEQYF. The CDR3 coding sequence is TGCGCCAGCAGCCACACCGACAGGGGCGTACCGAACGAGCAGTACTTC.

V is TRBV6-1 and J is TRBJ2-1, with D perhaps being TRBD1 or TRBD2 (5 bases each). The germline V and J ends were trimmed by 3 bases and 8 bases, with 11 bases remaining between them. CDR1 MNHNS and CDR2 SASEGT come from the germline V gene. The CDR3 loop spans 13 amino acids. CDR3 DNA: TGTGCCAGCAGTGAGGGACCGCATGATGAGCAGTTCTTC. Translation gives CASSEGPHDEQFF.

This clone was found a few times. The chain carries TRBV19 and TRBJ2-2; D not certain. Trimming removed 4 bases from V and 7 bases from J, with 4 bases in between. The CDR3 consists of 11 residues. The V gene's germline CDR1 is LNHDA and CDR2 SQIVND (reference sequence). CDR3 sequence reads: CASSSFGELFF. CDR3 coding DNA: TGTGCCAGTAGTAGCTTCGGGGAGCTGTTTTTT.

The chain couples TRBV27 to TRBJ2-1; unclear D gene. CDR3 size: 14 residues. Per germline, CDR1 MNHEY and CDR2 SMNVEV (reference sequence). V lost 3 bases to trimming and J lost 5 bases, with 11 bases between them. CDR3 amino acids: CASSFGQQNNEQFF. CDR3 in DNA: TGTGCCAGCAGTTTTGGCCAGCAAAACAATGAGCAGTTCTTC.

CDR3 protein: CASSLRPGNTEAFF. CDR3 in DNA: TGCGCCAGCAGCTTGAGGCCGGGGAACACTGAAGCTTTCTTT. The rearrangement links TRBV5-1 to TRBJ1-1; the D is unclear. The germline V gene encodes CDR1 SGHRS and CDR2 YFSETQ. The CDR3 extends over 14 amino acids. Deletions cut 1 base from V and 1 base from J, with 8 bases between. The variable domain in full, with the rest retrieved from reference TRBV5-1 and TRBJ1-1, is KAGVTQTPRYLIKTRGQQVTLSCSPISGHRSVSWYQQTPGQGLQFLFEYFSETQRNKGNFPGRFSGRQFSNSRSEMNVSTLELGDSALYLCASSLRPGNTEAFFGQGTRLTVV.

V and J are TRBV7-9 and TRBJ2-7; the D gene is possibly TRBD1 (5 bases). This CDR3 comprises 12 residues. V lost 1 base and J lost 9, with 10 bases in between. Per the germline V gene, CDR1 is SEHNR and CDR2 is FQNEAQ (reference sequence). Here the CDR3 DNA reads TGTGCCAGCAGCTTAGGGCAGGGAAGGCAGTACTTC. Translated: CASSLGQGRQYF.

This rearrangement joins TRBV10-3 to TRBJ2-7, with 10 bases aligning to TRBD1. Germline values: CDR1 ENHRY, CDR2 SYGVKD. The trim removed 7 bases at V and 5 bases at J, leaving 5 bases unmatched. This CDR3 contains 13 residues. The CDR3 loop is CAIKGTGDDEQYF. The CDR3 DNA reads as TGTGCCATCAAAGGGACAGGGGACGACGAGCAGTACTTC.

This clone has a single count. This sequence joins TRBV29-1 and TRBJ2-1; 7 bases are shared with TRBD2. Germline V lookup: CDR1 SQVTM, CDR2 ANQGSEA. The CDR3 runs to 15 residues. V shed 7 bases, J shed 6 bases, and the junction held 15 bases outside the gene matches. The CDR3, as DNA: TGCAGCGCCTGGGGGGGGAGCCAATCCCGCAATGAGCAGTTCTTC. Translated, it gives CSAWGGSQSRNEQFF.

The chain has TRBV19 and TRBJ1-5; weak D call: TRBD1 (6 bases). CDR3 length: 17 residues. Germline V gene lookup returns CDR1 LNHDA and CDR2 SQIVND (reference sequence). V gave up 3 bases and J gave up 6 bases, with 21 bases separating them. CDR3 DNA: TGTGCCAGTAGTATGAGCGGTACCGGGGGCATCGGTCAGCCCCAGCATTTT. Residues: CASSMSGTGGIGQPQHF.

The CDR3 loop is CASSLFSRLEKLFF. In nucleotides, the CDR3 is TGTGCCAGCAGTTTATTCTCTAGGCTCGAAAAACTGTTTTTT. The chain is built from TRBV28 and TRBJ1-4; no clear D. The germline CDR1 and CDR2 sequences are MDHEN and SYDVKM. The CDR3 has 14 residues. Trimming pared 1 base from V and 8 bases from J, leaving 11 bases between.

The V call is TRBV2, the J call TRBJ2-5; D remains ambiguous. Trimming cost V 6 bases and J 4 bases, with 12 bases left between them. CDR1 SNHLY and CDR2 FYNNEI come from the germline V gene. CDR3 length: 13 residues. The CDR3 reads CASSPLGGETQYF. CDR3 nucleotides: TGTGCCAGCAGCCCTCTAGGCGGAGAGACCCAGTACTTC.

This clone has just a few counts. The chain links TRBV4-2 to TRBJ2-7; D uncertain. Germline CDR1 LGHNA, CDR2 YNFKEQ. The ends were cut back, 0 bases at V and 7 bases at J, with 13 bases in the middle. The CDR3 is 14 residues long. DNA of the CDR3: TGTGCCAGCAGCCAAGATCAAGGGTTTGGGGAGCAGTACTTC. Its protein is CASSQDQGFGEQYF.

The gene calls are TRBV12-3 or TRBV12-4 and TRBJ2-1; D gene ambiguous. This CDR3 has 12 residues. Trimming shortened V by 6 bases and J by 10 bases, and 13 bases separated the two germline ends. The CDR3 spells CASSREVREQFF. CDR3 coding DNA: TGTGCCAGCAGCCGCGAGGTTCGGGAGCAGTTCTTC.

This clone was detected only once. The chain recombines TRBV5-4 with TRBJ2-7; 8 nucleotides line up with TRBD1. The CDR3 loop spans 15 amino acids. Germline V gives CDR1 SGHNT, CDR2 YYREEE (reference sequence). J gave up 6 bases and V 4 bases, and 12 bases lay outside the gene matches. Here the CDR3 reads CASSPRDRPPGEQYF. The CDR3 region has the DNA TGTGCCAGCAGCCCCCGGGACAGGCCTCCCGGCGAGCAGTACTTC.

The chain carries TRBV7-9 and TRBJ1-4, with D tentatively TRBD1 (6 bases). The V end lost 5 bases, the J end lost 7 bases, and 17 bases lay between the germline ends. Germline CDR1 SEHNR, CDR2 FQNEAQ (reference sequence). The CDR3 has 15 residues. The CDR3 sequence is CASSEDRPPSEKLFF. The CDR3 bases are TGTGCCAGCAGCGAAGACAGGCCCCCGTCTGAAAAACTGTTTTTT.

The gene calls are TRBV6-5 and TRBJ2-5; 7 positions agree with TRBD1. The junction had 9 bases not matched to a gene; V was cut back by 6 bases and J by 5 bases. The CDR3 covers 14 residues. Looked up from germline, CDR1 is MNHEY and CDR2 is SVGAGI. CDR3 protein: CASSLLGGRETQYF. CDR3 in DNA: TGTGCCAGCAGCTTATTAGGGGGCCGTGAGACCCAGTACTTC.

The chain links TRBV20-1 to TRBJ2-7; D is unresolved. Deletions cut 3 bases from V and 5 bases from J, with 5 bases between. This CDR3 comprises 10 residues. CDR1 DFQATT and CDR2 SNEGSKA come from the germline V gene (reference sequence). The CDR3 DNA sequence: TGCAGTGCTAGGTTAGACGAGCAGTACTTC. It translates to CSARLDEQYF.

The rearrangement links TRBV7-3 to TRBJ2-1, with TRBD2 matching 9 bases. The V and J ends lost 5 bases and 8 bases, in that order; junction bases with no gene match: 10. The CDR3 is 15 amino acids. Germline loops: CDR1 SGHTA, CDR2 FQGTGA. CDR3 sequence reads: CASSLSAGGPHEQFF. For the CDR3, the DNA is TGTGCCAGCAGCCTAAGTGCGGGAGGGCCGCATGAGCAGTTCTTC.

The chain employs TRBV19 and TRBJ2-1; 7 bases align to TRBD2. The V and J ends lost 4 bases and 13 bases, in that order; junction bases with no gene match: 16. Germline values: CDR1 LNHDA, CDR2 SQIVND (reference sequence). The CDR3 is made up of 15 amino acids. CDR3 residues: CASSNKEQRDPEQFF. The CDR3 DNA is TGTGCCAGTAGTAATAAAGAGCAGCGGGATCCCGAACAGTTCTTC.